In its sample, the clone carrying this TCR beta chain was seen many times. The antigen is not known. These data come from a study of T cell responses to AZD1222 COVID-19 vaccine. General study points: An increase in Spike-specific TCR breadth and depth was observed after two AZD1222 doses. White British ancestry dominated among donors, who included more females, and clonal diversity was possibly underestimated.

Some clones are missing from TCRdb's copy, which holds only in-frame ones; the method was immunoSEQ multiplex PCR. The repertoire includes 60,000 to 85,000 clones, around 80% of them detected once, and 27% sits in the top ten. CDR3 length equals 16 residues. The V end lost 0 bases, the J end lost 0 bases, and 12 bases lay between the germline ends. In germline, CDR1 is SGHNT, CDR2 YYREEE (reference sequence). The specimen comprised peripheral blood, sampled 28 days after the second dose of the MenACWY control vaccine. The rearrangement uses TRBV5-4 and TRBJ1-1; tentatively, D is TRBD1 (6 bases). This clonotype originated in an adult who received the MenACWY meningococcal vaccine as a control. In DNA form, the CDR3 reads TGTGCCAGCAGCTTGGCCCTGGACAGTTTGAACACTGAAGCTTTCTTT. Translation gives CASSLALDSLNTEAFF.